This paragraph covers one T cell receptor (beta chain) sequence. What it recognizes is unknown. The data originate from a study of radiotherapy plus CTLA-4 blockade in lung cancer. Study-wide results and limits: Researchers report tumor-derived TCR clones expanding in blood after radiotherapy plus ipilimumab. According to reports, early shifts in blood T cell clones, alongside interferon-beta, forecast response most accurately.

Receiving focal radiation plus CTLA-4 blockade with ipilimumab were patients who had chemo-refractory metastatic non-small-cell lung cancer. CDR3 length equals 19 residues. V shed 1 base and J 0 bases; nucleotides not matched to a gene: 8. Germline V gives CDR1 SEHNR, CDR2 FQNEAQ (reference sequence). Sequencing was performed with immunoSEQ multiplex PCR; in TCRdb, only in-frame clones are kept and a portion is missing. The sample consists of some 110,000 clones, more than 65% of them appearing once. The material was peripheral blood, obtained from a patient treated with radiotherapy plus ipilimumab. The receptor was derived from a human donor with non-small cell lung cancer who had a partial response to radiotherapy plus ipilimumab. The chain uses TRBV7-9 and TRBJ1-5, with 11 bases that match TRBD1. CDR3 region: CASSLGRTGGISSNQPQHF. The CDR3 coding sequence is TGTGCCAGCAGCTTAGGAAGGACAGGGGGCATAAGTAGCAATCAGCCCCAGCATTTT.